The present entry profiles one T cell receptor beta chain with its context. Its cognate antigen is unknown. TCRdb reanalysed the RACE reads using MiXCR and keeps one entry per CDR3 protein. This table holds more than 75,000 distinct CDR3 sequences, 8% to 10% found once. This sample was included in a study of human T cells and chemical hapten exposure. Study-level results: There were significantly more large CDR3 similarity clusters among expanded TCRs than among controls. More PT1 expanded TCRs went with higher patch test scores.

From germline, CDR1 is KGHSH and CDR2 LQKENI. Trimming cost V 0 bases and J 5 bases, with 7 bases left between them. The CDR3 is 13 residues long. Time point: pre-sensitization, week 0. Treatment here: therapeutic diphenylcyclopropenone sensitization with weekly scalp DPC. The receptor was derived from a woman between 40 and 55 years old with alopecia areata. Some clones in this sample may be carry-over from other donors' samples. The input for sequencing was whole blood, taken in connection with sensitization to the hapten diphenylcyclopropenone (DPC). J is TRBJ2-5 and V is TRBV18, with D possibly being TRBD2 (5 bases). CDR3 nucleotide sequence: TGTGCCAGCTCACCACCCTCGGGGGAGACCCAGTACTTC. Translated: CASSPPSGETQYF.